The 28 T cell receptor beta chains given below trace back to one sample, sequenced in a study of shared clonotypes between healthy human individuals. The assay was immunoSEQ multiplex PCR, and TCRdb's table has in-frame clones only and misses some. The sample contains 2,500,000 or so clones, approximately 92% of which appear only once. Specimen: naive CD4+ T cells sorted from blood. The subset is: CD45RA+ positively selected. These TCRs come from a man aged 18 to 29 in good health.

The chain couples TRBV14 to TRBJ2-7; 8 positions agree with TRBD1. J was trimmed by 9 bases and V by 4 bases; bases with no gene match: 17. Germline values: CDR1 SGHDN, CDR2 FVKESK. The CDR3 has 16 residues. The DNA for the CDR3 is TGTGCCAGCAGCCGGGCGTTCGGACAGGGAAAGACGGGGCAGTACTTC. Translated, it gives CASSRAFGQGKTGQYF.

This chain links TRBV6-1 with TRBJ2-2; perhaps TRBD2 as D (6 bases). From germline, CDR1 is MNHNS and CDR2 SASEGT. The CDR3 has 16 residues. The V gene lost 2 bases and the J gene lost 5 bases, with 15 bases spanning the gap. The CDR3 loop is CASSEKRAGGTGELFF. DNA of the CDR3: TGTGCCAGCAGTGAAAAGAGGGCCGGGGGTACCGGGGAGCTGTTTTTT.

This sequence joins TRBV5-4 and TRBJ1-1; D may be TRBD1 (5 bases). Trimming cost V 5 bases and J 4 bases, with 18 bases left between them. In germline, CDR1 is SGHNT, CDR2 YYREEE (reference sequence). CDR3 size: 15 residues. The CDR3 coding sequence is TGTGCCAGCAGGGATGGGAGGGGATGGGTCACTGAAGCTTTCTTT. Translated, it gives CASRDGRGWVTEAFF.

Comment on this clone: The identical CDR3 is also encoded by other nucleotide sequences in the sample. The J gene is TRBJ2-7, the V gene TRBV30, with D unclear. Trimming cost V 0 bases and J 7 bases, with 10 bases left between them. Per the germline V gene, CDR1 is GTSNPN and CDR2 is SVGIG (reference sequence). CDR3 length: 12 amino acids. CDR3 DNA: TGTGCCTGGAGTGTACAGTTGGCTGAGCAGTACTTC. This gives the protein CAWSVQLAEQYF.

This sequence joins TRBV27 and TRBJ1-4; D is unresolved. CDR3 size: 18 residues. The V and J ends lost 6 bases and 0 bases respectively, with 20 bases between them. Germline V lookup: CDR1 MNHEY, CDR2 SMNVEV (reference sequence). The DNA of the CDR3 is TGTGCCAGCAGCCTGGTCGCACCGATGGGTGCAACTAATGAAAAACTGTTTTTT. This codes for CASSLVAPMGATNEKLFF.

Note on this clone: The junction and the germline gene differ at one end; a read error may be behind it. The chain combines TRBV7-7 with TRBJ2-5; 9 nucleotides line up with TRBD1. Germline CDR1 reads SSHAT; CDR2 reads FNYEAQ (reference sequence). The CDR3 length is 17 residues. CDR3 residues: CASSLGGQGPPKETQYF. DNA for the CDR3: TGTGCTAGCAGCTTAGGGGGACAGGGTCCCCCTAAAGAGACCCAGTACTTC.

The rearrangement uses TRBV9 and TRBJ2-7, with unresolved D. Trimming pared 3 bases from V and 3 bases from J, leaving 10 bases between. CDR1 SGDLS and CDR2 YYNGEE come from the germline V gene. This CDR3 region has 13 residues. The CDR3 region is CASSARLNYEQYF. CDR3 DNA: TGTGCCAGCAGCGCGAGACTGAACTACGAGCAGTACTTC.

There are a few counts of this clone. Additional DNA sequences in this sample encode the identical CDR3. This sequence joins TRBV5-1 and TRBJ1-6, with 10 bases lining up with TRBD1. This CDR3 has 14 residues. Germline lookup yields CDR1 SGHRS and CDR2 YFSETQ. With V trimmed by 4 bases and J by 10 bases, 5 bases remained unmatched. This CDR3 reads CASSRDRGGSPLHF. CDR3 sequence (DNA): TGCGCCAGCAGCCGGGACAGGGGAGGCTCACCCCTCCACTTT.

The table lists this clone with a count of one. The chain has TRBV5-1 and TRBJ2-1; D remains ambiguous. V gave up 5 bases and J gave up 0 bases, with 12 bases separating them. This CDR3 has 15 residues. Germline lookup yields CDR1 SGHRS and CDR2 YFSETQ. The CDR3 sequence is CASRRLGSSYNEQFF. The DNA of the CDR3 is TGCGCCAGCAGGCGCTTGGGCAGCTCCTACAATGAGCAGTTCTTC. Full variable domain (remainder filled in from reference TRBV5-1 and TRBJ2-1): KAGVTQTPRYLIKTRGQQVTLSCSPISGHRSVSWYQQTPGQGLQFLFEYFSETQRNKGNFPGRFSGRQFSNSRSEMNVSTLELGDSALYLCASRRLGSSYNEQFFGPGTRLTVL.

The V and J genes are TRBV28 and TRBJ2-5, with unresolved D. Germline lookup yields CDR1 MDHEN and CDR2 SYDVKM. This CDR3 contains 12 residues. With 3 bases removed from V and 4 bases from J, the gap between germline ends came to 6 bases. CDR3 sequence (DNA): TGTGCCAGCAGTTTTCAGGTAGAGACCCAGTACTTC. This gives the protein CASSFQVETQYF.

A few counts support this clone. V and J are TRBV30 and TRBJ1-5; the D gene is possibly TRBD1 (6 bases). V shed 0 bases and J shed 2 bases, with 11 bases lying between them. Germline CDR1 GTSNPN, CDR2 SVGIG (reference sequence). The CDR3 loop spans 15 amino acids. CDR3 amino acids: CAWSVRGARNQPQHF. The CDR3 region has the DNA TGTGCCTGGAGTGTACGGGGGGCGCGCAATCAGCCCCAGCATTTT.

The chain uses TRBV29-1 and TRBJ1-1, with D tentatively TRBD1 (5 bases). V lost 6 bases and J lost 10, with 21 bases in between. Germline CDR1 SQVTM, CDR2 ANQGSEA. The CDR3 sequence is 13 residues long. CDR3 sequence (DNA): TGCAGCGTAACCTATGTGCTTGCCGGGGGAGCTTTCTTT. Its translation: CSVTYVLAGGAFF.

This chain links TRBV29-1 with TRBJ2-1; TRBD2 matches 8 bases. The CDR3 spans 15 residues. Germline V CDR1 and CDR2: SQVTM, ANQGSEA. The J segment lost 5 bases and the V segment lost 3 bases, leaving 9 bases of the junction unmatched. The DNA of the CDR3 is TGCAGCGTTGATGGGACTAGGAAGGGGAACAATGAGCAGTTCTTC. This codes for CSVDGTRKGNNEQFF.

The chain recombines TRBV18 with TRBJ1-2, with 9 bases lining up with TRBD1. Germline CDR1 KGHSH, CDR2 LQKENI. Trimming took 3 bases from V and 8 from J; bases not matched to a gene: 10. The CDR3 runs 15 residues. CDR3 DNA sequence: TGTGCCAGCTCACCCATTACCGGGACAGGGTACGGCTACACCTTC. This encodes CASSPITGTGYGYTF.

The J gene is TRBJ2-3, the V gene TRBV4-2; 10 bases are shared with TRBD2. V was clipped by 3 bases and J by 6 bases; unmatched bases: 9. The CDR3 extends over 16 amino acids. Germline CDR1 reads LGHNA; CDR2 reads YNFKEQ. In DNA, the CDR3 is TGTGCCAGCAGCCAGGAACTACTAGCGGGGATTGATACGCAGTATTTT. This translates into CASSQELLAGIDTQYF.

The sample holds a few counts of this clone. The CDR3 sequence is CASSTPKAGPQHF. CDR3 DNA sequence: TGTGCCAGTAGTACTCCAAAAGCTGGGCCCCAGCATTTT. The V gene is TRBV19, the J gene TRBJ1-5; D gene ambiguous. The CDR3 contains 13 residues. Germline V lookup: CDR1 LNHDA, CDR2 SQIVND (reference sequence). Trimming shortened V by 4 bases and J by 9 bases, and 13 bases separated the two germline ends.

V usage is TRBV4-1 and J usage is TRBJ2-7; 9 bases map to TRBD2. The germline V gene encodes CDR1 MGHRA and CDR2 YSYEKL. Trimming cost V 1 base and J 3 bases; bases outside gene matches: 10. This CDR3 is 17 amino acids long. The CDR3 sequence: CASSQGDSGGIYYEQYF. CDR3 in DNA: TGCGCCAGCAGCCAAGGGGATAGCGGGGGCATCTACTACGAGCAGTACTTC.

To note about this clone: Other DNA sequences of this sample code for an identical CDR3. The chain joins TRBV5-1 to TRBJ2-2; D is perhaps TRBD1 or TRBD2 (5 bases each). Trimming took 1 base from V and 7 from J, leaving 8 bases between them. Looked up from germline, CDR1 is SGHRS and CDR2 is YFSETQ. The CDR3 is made up of 13 amino acids. The DNA of the CDR3 is TGCGCCAGCAGCTTGCGGGGCGGCGGGGAGCTGTTTTTT. Translation gives CASSLRGGGELFF.

V usage is TRBV6-1 and J usage is TRBJ2-7; TRBD1 aligns across 9 bases. The CDR3 extends over 14 amino acids. Germline loops: CDR1 MNHNS, CDR2 SASEGT. The V segment lost 1 base and the J segment 3 bases; nucleotides outside the gene matches: 1. For the CDR3, the DNA is TGTGCCAGCAGTGAAGGACAGGGGGACTACGAGCAGTACTTC. The encoded protein is CASSEGQGDYEQYF.

The genes are TRBV4-3 and TRBJ2-7; tentatively, D is TRBD2 (7 bases). The V end was cut by 4 bases, the J end by 5 bases, with 15 bases between. The CDR3 covers 14 residues. Germline CDR1 is LGHNA and CDR2 is YSLEER. The CDR3 reads CASSPRGALNEQYF. The DNA for the CDR3 is TGCGCCAGCAGCCCTCGGGGGGCGCTAAACGAGCAGTACTTC.

The sample holds a few counts of this clone. The chain is built from TRBV7-3 and TRBJ1-2; TRBD1 agrees at 7 bases. Germline V gene sequence: CDR1 SGHTA, CDR2 FQGTGA. The CDR3 spans 17 residues. Germline trimming cut 1 base from V and 4 bases from J; bases unmatched to any gene: 12. The CDR3 protein is CASSLRRETGRFYGYTF. CDR3 bases: TGTGCCAGCAGCTTAAGAAGGGAGACAGGGAGATTCTATGGCTACACCTTC.

A remark on this clone: The same CDR3 arises from other DNA sequences in this sample as well. The chain joins TRBV5-1 to TRBJ1-3; possibly TRBD1 for D (5 bases). The ends were cut back, 0 bases at V and 4 bases at J, with 11 bases in the middle. Germline V lookup: CDR1 SGHRS, CDR2 YFSETQ. The CDR3 covers 15 residues. The CDR3 nucleotides read TGCGCCAGCAGCTTGGCCGGAGGGGACGGAAACACCATATATTTT. Protein: CASSLAGGDGNTIYF.

A remark on this clone: Mismatch with germline at one junction end may stem from a read error. V is TRBV6-1 and J is TRBJ2-5, with D possibly matching TRBD1 (7 bases). This CDR3 is 12 amino acids long. CDR1 and CDR2 (germline): MNHNS, SASEGT. The CDR3 nucleotides read TGTGCCAGCAGAGCCCTGGGACAGCCGGGGGACTTC. The encoded protein is CASRALGQPGDF.

The V gene is TRBV5-1, the J gene TRBJ2-7; 8 bases are a match to TRBD2. The CDR3 is made up of 15 amino acids. The ends lost 2 bases at V and 3 bases at J; junction bases unmatched: 7. Germline CDR1 and CDR2: SGHRS and YFSETQ. DNA of the CDR3: TGCGCCAGCAGCTTAGGCAGCGGGGGTTACTACGAGCAGTACTTC. Protein sequence: CASSLGSGGYYEQYF.

This clone was seen a single time. The V gene is TRBV7-2, the J gene TRBJ2-6; 10 bases line up with TRBD2. Germline V gives CDR1 SGHTA, CDR2 FQGNSA. J gave up 2 bases and V 5 bases, and 9 bases lay outside the gene matches. CDR3 size: 18 residues. The CDR3 DNA is TGTGCCAGCAGCACCACCTTAGCGGGAGGACCTGGGGCCAACGTCCTGACTTTC. Translating it yields CASSTTLAGGPGANVLTF.

The rearrangement joins TRBV7-2 to TRBJ2-1, with D possibly being TRBD2 (6 bases). Per germline, CDR1 SGHTA and CDR2 FQGNSA. With 2 bases removed from V and 6 bases from J, the gap between germline ends came to 17 bases. The CDR3 has 16 amino acids. The CDR3 protein is CASSLHGGKSANEQFF. CDR3 coding DNA: TGTGCCAGCAGCTTACATGGGGGGAAGTCAGCCAATGAGCAGTTCTTC.

The J gene is TRBJ2-1, the V gene TRBV5-4; D gene unclear. The CDR3 sequence is 13 residues long. V dropped 0 bases and J dropped 8 bases, with 9 bases sitting between them. Germline CDR1 and CDR2: SGHNT and YYREEE (reference sequence). The CDR3 nucleotides read TGTGCCAGCAGCTTGGACCACCCAGATGAGCAGTTCTTC. It is translated as CASSLDHPDEQFF.

J is TRBJ1-1 and V is TRBV4-1, with D possibly being TRBD1 (5 bases). The CDR3 length is 15 residues. CDR1 MGHRA and CDR2 YSYEKL come from the germline V gene. The V end lost 3 bases, the J end lost 0 bases, and 11 bases lay between the germline ends. CDR3 sequence reads: CASSQRDRLNTEAFF. CDR3 DNA: TGCGCCAGCAGCCAGAGAGACAGATTGAACACTGAAGCTTTCTTT.